The present T cell receptor beta chain was sequenced within a study of blood T cell repertoires in COVID-19. Germline CDR1 SGHRS, CDR2 YFSETQ. The CDR3 consists of 17 residues. The V segment lost 4 bases and the J segment 2 bases; nucleotides outside the gene matches: 7. Only in-frame clones appear in the TCRdb table, and some are missing; sequencing was by immunoSEQ multiplex PCR. The data hold fewer than 150,000 clones, with 80% to 85% observed a single time. This TCR came from a woman aged 80 or over with acute or convalescent COVID-19. Sequencing was done on a sample of peripheral blood. The V gene is TRBV5-1, the J gene TRBJ2-2; 11 bases fit TRBD2. CDR3 nucleotides: TGCGCCAGCAGCCTGGCCGGGACTAGCGGTAACACCGGGGAGCTGTTTTTT. Protein: CASSLAGTSGNTGELFF.